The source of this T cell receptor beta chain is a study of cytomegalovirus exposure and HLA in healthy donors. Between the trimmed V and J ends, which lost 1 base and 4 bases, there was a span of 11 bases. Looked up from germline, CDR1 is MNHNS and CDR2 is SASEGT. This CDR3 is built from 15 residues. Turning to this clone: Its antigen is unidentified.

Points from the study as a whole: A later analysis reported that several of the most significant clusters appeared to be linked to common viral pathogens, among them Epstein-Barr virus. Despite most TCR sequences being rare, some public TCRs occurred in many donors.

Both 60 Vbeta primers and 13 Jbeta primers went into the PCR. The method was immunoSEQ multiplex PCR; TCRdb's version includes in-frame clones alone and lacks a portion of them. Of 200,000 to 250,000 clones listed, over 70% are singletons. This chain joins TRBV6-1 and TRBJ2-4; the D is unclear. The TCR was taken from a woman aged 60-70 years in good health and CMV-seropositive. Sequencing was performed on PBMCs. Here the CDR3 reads CASSEGANGKNIQYF. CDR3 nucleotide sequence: TGTGCCAGCAGTGAAGGCGCGAACGGTAAAAACATTCAGTACTTC.